Included here is one T cell receptor beta chain sequence, with context. Its antigen remains unidentified. These data originate in a study of cytomegalovirus exposure and HLA in healthy donors. As for the study in general: Early release data held tens of millions of unique TCRs from HLA-typed donors. Whole-study findings and limits: Generally TCR sequences proved uncommon, though certain public TCRs appeared in numerous donors.

Germline CDR1 reads SEHNR; CDR2 reads FQNEAQ (reference sequence). This CDR3 spans 13 amino acids. V lost 3 bases and J lost 7, with 10 bases in between. Primers included in the PCR were 60 Vbeta and 13 Jbeta primers. Only in-frame clones appear in the TCRdb table, and some are missing; sequencing was by immunoSEQ multiplex PCR. The table lists 55,000 or so clones, with 9.5% to 11% in the top ten. This clonotype was obtained from a woman between 45 and 65 years old in good health and CMV-seropositive. The V and J genes are TRBV7-9 and TRBJ1-5; D is uncertain. The sample consisted of PBMCs. The CDR3 is CASSLHAEQPQHF. CDR3 nucleotide sequence: TGTGCCAGCAGCTTGCACGCCGAGCAGCCCCAGCATTTT.